The source of this T cell receptor beta chain is a study of blood T cells in healthy people across ages (dated by TCRdb to between 2014 and 2016). In the study overall: In model experiments, template switching captured about one uniquely barcoded TCR beta cDNA molecule for every two T cells. Age-related changes in TCR beta repertoire diversity were measured in the study by deep sequencing normalized with unique cDNA molecular identifiers. Two additional independent replicas of 1 million unique cDNA reads from the same blood draw were analyzed for two donors (one aged 18 to 29 and one aged 80 or older). To avoid experimental bias, donors of different ages were distributed randomly across sequencing lanes. The donors were divided into four age groups: young (average around 17 years), middle-aged (about 41), aged (62) and long-lived (roughly 88). General study outcomes and caveats: Because profiling used bulk unsorted PBMCs, naive and antigen-experienced compartments could not be compared conclusively. Observed TCR beta diversity correlated strongly with the percentage of naive T cells measured by flow cytometry. The CMV infection status of donors was not known, potentially confounding age-related changes in expanded clonotypes. Estimates of total diversity based on one million sequenced T cells were regarded as lower bounds and as underestimates. The long-lived group showed more naive CD4+ T cells, fewer expanded clones and increased TCR diversity than the aged group, suggesting age selection. Observed TCR beta diversity per million T cells fell roughly linearly with age, and a significant reduction was already apparent by age roughly 41.

Receptor libraries were prepared by 5' RACE. Sequenced using an Illumina HiSeq 2500. A second PCR of about 7 to 12 cycles was run with a J-beta primer mix and a sample-barcoded 5' primer. Each TCR beta cDNA molecule received a unique molecular identifier from a template-switch 5' adaptor carrying 12 random nucleotides. Each sample yielded at least 3 million CDR3-containing paired-end reads. First-strand cDNA was synthesized from all RNA with the Mint cDNA synthesis kit, primed by a TRBC-specific oligonucleotide. Following uracil-DNA glycosylase treatment, all cDNA underwent a first 18-cycle PCR with the universal primers M1SS and BC2_uni_R. Per the authors' processing: Each sample was normalized by randomly selecting 1 million high-quality reads, each carrying a distinct molecular identifier. Reads with shared molecular identifiers were discarded instead of being binned into consensus sequences. MiTCR, with a Q25 quality threshold and the strictest error-elimination algorithm, was used for CDR3 identification, clonotype clustering and error correction. Lower-bound total TCR beta diversity was estimated with a nonparametric unseen species model using Euler transformation. TCRdb reprocessing: public reads trimmed at Q25 with fastp, clones called with MiXCR, in-frame beta chains kept. Rows with one shared CDR3 protein collapse into an entry with the most common genes and DNA. The V and J calls were determined by TCRdb, not by the authors. Present in this sample are about 770,000 distinct CDR3 sequences, under 55% of which were seen just once. The leading ten clones occupy around 21% of the sample.

The CDR3 goes from the cysteine to the phenylalanine over 15 residues. CDR3 DNA only is kept here, 45 bases in frame from base 1. V and J are truncated by 6 bases and 8 bases respectively, leaving an intervening sequence of 19 bases. The germline V gene encodes CDR1 SGHVS and CDR2 FQNEAQ. There are a few counts of this clonotype. Its specific antigen is unknown. Within one base of it there is no much larger clone, and no base qualities were kept. Systemically healthy Caucasian individuals from Russia, over 30 in total and aged about 6 to 95 years, were included as donors. Each donor gave 9 to 10 milliliters of peripheral blood, collected into EDTA-treated Vacutainer tubes. Ficoll-Paque density-gradient centrifugation was used to isolate PBMCs, with at least 7 million per sample. Trizol reagent was used to extract total RNA from PBMCs, with at least 5.5 micrograms per sample. For every donor, an aliquot of PBMCs went through flow cytometry to measure the percentages of naive CD45RAhigh/CD27high T cells.

Source material: blood. The chain employs TRBV7-8 and TRBJ1-4; the D gene is not confidently resolved. This receptor was obtained from a man aged 55 to 70 in good health. The CDR3 reads as follows: CASSSNTARSEKLFF. The nucleotide sequence reads TGTGCCAGCAGTTCAAACACCGCCCGTTCCGAAAAACTGTTTTTT.